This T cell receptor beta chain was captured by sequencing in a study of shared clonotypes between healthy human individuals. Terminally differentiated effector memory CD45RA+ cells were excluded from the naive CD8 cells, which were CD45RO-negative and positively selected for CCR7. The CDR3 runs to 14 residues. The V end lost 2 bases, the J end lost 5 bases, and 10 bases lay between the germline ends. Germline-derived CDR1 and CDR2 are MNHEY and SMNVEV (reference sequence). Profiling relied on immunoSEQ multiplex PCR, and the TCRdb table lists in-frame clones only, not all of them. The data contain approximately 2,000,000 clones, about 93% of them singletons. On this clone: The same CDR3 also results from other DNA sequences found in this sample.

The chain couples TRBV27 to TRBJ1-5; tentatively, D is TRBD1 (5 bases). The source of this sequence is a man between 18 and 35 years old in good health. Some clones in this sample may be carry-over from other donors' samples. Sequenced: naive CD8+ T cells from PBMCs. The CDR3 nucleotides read TGTGCCAGCAGTTTAATCGGGGCCGATCAGCCCCAGCATTTT. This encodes CASSLIGADQPQHF.